A single sample gave rise to the 17 T cell receptor beta chains below, sequenced in a study of long-term antiretroviral therapy in people with HIV. Sequencing used immunoSEQ v3.0 at survey level. Profiled with immunoSEQ multiplex PCR; TCRdb holds only in-frame clones, not every one. The table records around 30,000 clones, 95% of them present only once. Sequenced material: unsorted PBMCs, taken 5.3 years after starting antiretroviral therapy. The receptors stem from a man aged 25 to 40 with HIV.

The V call is TRBV28, the J call TRBJ1-5; tentative D call: TRBD1 (5 bases). The CDR3 runs to 13 residues. Germline lookup yields CDR1 MDHEN and CDR2 SYDVKM. With 11 bases removed from V and 5 bases from J, the gap between germline ends came to 16 bases. The CDR3 is CASFPGTHQPQHF. The CDR3 bases are TGTGCCTCTTTTCCCGGGACCCATCAGCCCCAGCATTTT.

This clone is a singleton in its sample. The gene calls are TRBV6-5 and TRBJ2-1, with 12 bases matching TRBD2. Germline V gives CDR1 MNHEY, CDR2 SVGAGI. V lost 5 bases to trimming and J lost 5 bases; unmatched junction nucleotides: 1. The CDR3 runs to 14 residues. In DNA, the CDR3 is TGTGCCAGCAGTCGACTAGCGGGAGACAATGAGCAGTTCTTC. Protein product: CASSRLAGDNEQFF.

The DNA for the CDR3 is TGTGCCAGCAATGGAGTTTATAGCAATCAGCCCCAGCATTTT. This codes for CASNGVYSNQPQHF. The chain links TRBV6-6 to TRBJ1-5; no clear D. The V and J ends lost 7 bases and 0 bases respectively, with 10 bases between them. CDR1 and CDR2 from the germline V gene are MNHNY and SVGAGI (reference sequence). This CDR3 comprises 14 residues.

The rearrangement uses TRBV5-1 and TRBJ1-2, with D unclear. CDR1 and CDR2 from the germline V gene are SGHRS and YFSETQ. The CDR3 totals 13 residues. V was clipped by 0 bases and J by 2 bases, with 5 bases between them. CDR3 in amino acids: CASSLEQNYGYTF. Written as DNA, the CDR3 is TGCGCCAGCAGCTTGGAACAGAACTATGGCTACACCTTC. The full variable domain, rest sourced from reference TRBV5-1 and TRBJ1-2, is KAGVTQTPRYLIKTRGQQVTLSCSPISGHRSVSWYQQTPGQGLQFLFEYFSETQRNKGNFPGRFSGRQFSNSRSEMNVSTLELGDSALYLCASSLEQNYGYTFGSGTRLTVV.

The chain joins TRBV6-6 to TRBJ2-7; no firm D call. CDR1 MNHNY and CDR2 SVGAGI come from the germline V gene (reference sequence). The CDR3 consists of 15 residues. V was clipped by 1 base and J by 2 bases, with 12 bases between them. The CDR3 reads CASSYLAPTTYEQYF. The DNA of the CDR3 is TGTGCCAGCAGTTACTTGGCACCTACAACCTACGAGCAGTACTTC.

This rearrangement joins TRBV6-5 to TRBJ2-7; D not certain. The germline gives CDR1 MNHEY, CDR2 SVGAGI. The CDR3 is made up of 16 amino acids. V lost 2 bases to trimming and J lost 4 bases, with 18 bases between them. The CDR3 spells CASSYVTGDGPYEQYF. The CDR3 region has the DNA TGTGCCAGCAGTTACGTTACCGGAGATGGGCCATACGAGCAGTACTTC.

The CDR3 reads CASSYDRTYEQYF. The CDR3 coding sequence is TGTGCCAGCAGTTACGACAGGACCTACGAGCAGTACTTC. The chain employs TRBV6-5 and TRBJ2-7; a weak D match, TRBD1 (6 bases). The CDR3 runs to 13 residues. The germline V gene encodes CDR1 MNHEY and CDR2 SVGAGI. V was pared by 2 bases and J by 2 bases, with 7 bases between.

J is TRBJ1-6 and V is TRBV5-4; possible D gene TRBD1, 5 bases. Germline V gene lookup returns CDR1 SGHNT and CDR2 YYREEE (reference sequence). This CDR3 is built from 14 residues. Trimming removed 5 bases at V and 8 bases at J, with 14 bases between. The CDR3 region has the DNA TGTGCCAGCAGACCCAGGGTCGCCGATTCACCCCTCCACTTT. This sequence encodes CASRPRVADSPLHF.

The genes are TRBV19 and TRBJ2-7, with D unclear. The V gene lost 0 bases and the J gene lost 0 bases, with 3 bases spanning the gap. Germline V lookup: CDR1 LNHDA, CDR2 SQIVND (reference sequence). The CDR3 sequence is 13 residues long. CDR3 loop: CASSIDTSYEQYF. CDR3 coding DNA: TGTGCCAGTAGTATAGATACCTCCTACGAGCAGTACTTC.

Note on this clone: The junction shows a germline mismatch at one end, possibly a read error. This chain uses TRBV29-1 with TRBJ1-2, with unresolved D. The CDR3 extends over 8 amino acids. Germline CDR1 and CDR2: SQVTM and ANQGSEA. DNA of the CDR3: TGCAGCGTGCCCCCGGGTCTCTTC. Protein sequence: CSVPPGLF.

This chain connects TRBV7-9 to TRBJ2-1; 7 bases line up with TRBD2. CDR1 SEHNR and CDR2 FQNEAQ come from the germline V gene (reference sequence). Unmatched junction bases numbered 4, after V lost 9 bases and J lost 8 bases. The CDR3 sequence is 11 residues long. The CDR3 nucleotides read TGTGCCAGTGCGGGAGAGTATGAGCAGTTCTTC. This codes for CASAGEYEQFF.

This chain connects TRBV7-2 to TRBJ1-1; no reliable D call. The germline gives CDR1 SGHTA, CDR2 FQGNSA. There are 13 residues in the CDR3. The germline V and J ends were trimmed by 4 bases and 0 bases, with 6 bases remaining between them. CDR3 nucleotides: TGTGCCAGCAGCTCGGCCTTGAACACTGAAGCTTTCTTT. The encoded protein is CASSSALNTEAFF.

The chain combines TRBV7-2 with TRBJ1-2; TRBD1 matches at 12 bases. The V gene's germline CDR1 is SGHTA and CDR2 FQGNSA. After removal of 4 bases from V and 7 bases from J, the junction contained 7 bases not matched to a gene. This CDR3 contains 15 residues. CDR3 bases: TGTGCCAGCAGCTCGGGACAGGGGGCGGCGGGTGGCTACACCTTC. Its translation: CASSSGQGAAGGYTF.

The rearrangement joins TRBV27 to TRBJ2-1; 11 nucleotides align to TRBD2. The ends lost 10 bases at V and 4 bases at J; junction bases unmatched: 12. Germline V gene lookup returns CDR1 MNHEY and CDR2 SMNVEV (reference sequence). This CDR3 comprises 16 residues. CDR3 bases: TGTGCCACCAAATCTAGCGGGAGGTACCGTTACAATGAGCAGTTCTTC. Its translation: CATKSSGRYRYNEQFF.

This clone was picked up one time. The gene calls are TRBV6-5 and TRBJ2-5; D assignment may be TRBD1 or TRBD2 (5 bases each). CDR1 and CDR2 from the germline V gene are MNHEY and SVGAGI. The V gene lost 0 bases and the J gene lost 4 bases, with 12 bases spanning the gap. The CDR3 totals 15 residues. The CDR3 is CASSYSIGAGETQYF. CDR3 sequence (DNA): TGTGCCAGCAGTTACTCGATCGGGGCTGGAGAGACCCAGTACTTC.

The chain combines TRBV9 with TRBJ1-4; the D is unclear. Trimming shortened V by 0 bases and J by 7 bases, and 13 bases separated the two germline ends. The CDR3 runs 15 residues. CDR1 is SGDLS and CDR2 is YYNGEE in the germline V gene. CDR3 sequence reads: CASSVGSLPGEKLFF. The DNA for the CDR3 is TGTGCCAGCAGCGTAGGATCGCTCCCTGGTGAAAAACTGTTTTTT.

This clone appeared a single time. The V call is TRBV6-6, the J call TRBJ1-2; 8 positions agree with TRBD1. The CDR3 has 12 residues. V shed 8 bases, J shed 7 bases, and the junction held 6 bases outside the gene matches. The germline CDR1 and CDR2 sequences are MNHNY and SVGAGI (reference sequence). In nucleotides, the CDR3 is TGTGCCAGCTGGCAGGGGGCGAGTGGCTACACCTTC. Translating gives CASWQGASGYTF.